A single sample is the source of the 9 T cell receptor beta chains below, sequenced in a study of control samples from healthy donors and cancer patients. Clones were read by immunoSEQ multiplex PCR, and TCRdb kept only the in-frame ones, dropping some. The repertoire holds around 92,000 clones, with roughly 78% as singletons. Sequenced sample: blood. These receptors came from a man in his fifties or sixties in good health.

J is TRBJ1-2 and V is TRBV11-2; TRBD1 agrees at 7 bases. V shed 0 bases and J 2 bases; nucleotides not matched to a gene: 6. This CDR3 contains 16 residues. The V gene's germline CDR1 is SGHAT and CDR2 FQNNGV. The CDR3 sequence: CASSLEVEGANYGYTF. As DNA, the CDR3 is TGTGCCAGCAGCTTAGAGGTTGAGGGGGCCAACTATGGCTACACCTTC.

CDR3 sequence: CATRKGYSNQPQHF. In DNA form, the CDR3 reads TGTGCCACCCGGAAGGGTTATAGCAATCAGCCCCAGCATTTT. The genes are TRBV19 and TRBJ1-5; no reliable D call. The CDR3 covers 14 residues. Germline CDR1 and CDR2: LNHDA and SQIVND (reference sequence). Between the trimmed V and J ends, which lost 10 bases and 0 bases, there was a span of 13 bases.

This clone showed up just once. The CDR3 sequence: CASSERDVGTQYF. CDR3 sequence (DNA): TGTGCCAGCAGTGAACGGGATGTTGGGACCCAGTACTTC. The chain couples TRBV6-1 to TRBJ2-5; D is perhaps TRBD2 (5 bases). This CDR3 region has 13 residues. V lost 2 bases, J lost 7 bases, and 11 bases lay in between. Germline V gene sequence: CDR1 MNHNS, CDR2 SASEGT.

J is TRBJ1-3 and V is TRBV6-5; 7 bases align to TRBD1. The CDR3 is 15 residues long. J lost 2 bases, V lost 6 bases, and 7 bases had no gene match. Germline values: CDR1 MNHEY, CDR2 SVGAGI. CDR3 region: CASSLNRGAGNTIYF. The CDR3 DNA reads as TGTGCCAGCAGCCTTAACAGGGGAGCTGGAAACACCATATATTTT.

This clone has a handful of counts. The chain recombines TRBV4-2 with TRBJ1-5; D remains unclear. Germline V CDR1 and CDR2: LGHNA, YNFKEQ. This CDR3 comprises 14 residues. Trimming removed 1 base at V and 4 bases at J, with 8 bases between. The CDR3 region has the DNA TGTGCCAGCAGCCAAGGGGTAGAGAATCAGCCCCAGCATTTT. This sequence encodes CASSQGVENQPQHF.

This chain links TRBV2 with TRBJ2-3; 7 nucleotides align to TRBD1. Germline CDR1 SNHLY, CDR2 FYNNEI. The CDR3 consists of 16 residues. J was trimmed by 1 base and V by 5 bases; bases with no gene match: 9. DNA for the CDR3: TGTGCCAGCAGTCCAGACAGGGTAGGTGGCACAGATACGCAGTATTTT. Protein product: CASSPDRVGGTDTQYF.

V usage is TRBV7-9 and J usage is TRBJ2-7; D not certain. With 3 bases removed from V and 3 bases from J, the gap between germline ends came to 9 bases. The CDR3 length is 13 residues. Germline CDR1 SEHNR, CDR2 FQNEAQ (reference sequence). The CDR3 reads CASSFSARYEQYF. In nucleotides, the CDR3 is TGTGCCAGCAGCTTCTCGGCCCGCTACGAGCAGTACTTC.

This chain connects TRBV5-5 to TRBJ1-1; D ambiguous. Trimming cost V 8 bases and J 6 bases, with 14 bases left between them. CDR3 length: 12 amino acids. Germline-derived CDR1 and CDR2 are SGHKS and YYEKEE (reference sequence). The CDR3 DNA reads as TGTGCCAGTCGCTGGAGTAGTTCTGAAGCTTTCTTT. Amino acid sequence: CASRWSSSEAFF.

The V call is TRBV7-8, the J call TRBJ2-1; D is unclear. Trimming pared 1 base from V and 7 bases from J, leaving 20 bases between. CDR1 SGHVS and CDR2 FQNEAQ come from the germline V gene. The CDR3 spans 17 residues. CDR3 in amino acids: CASSLVSGPPGINEQFF. DNA for the CDR3: TGTGCCAGCAGCTTAGTATCTGGCCCACCGGGTATTAATGAGCAGTTCTTC.